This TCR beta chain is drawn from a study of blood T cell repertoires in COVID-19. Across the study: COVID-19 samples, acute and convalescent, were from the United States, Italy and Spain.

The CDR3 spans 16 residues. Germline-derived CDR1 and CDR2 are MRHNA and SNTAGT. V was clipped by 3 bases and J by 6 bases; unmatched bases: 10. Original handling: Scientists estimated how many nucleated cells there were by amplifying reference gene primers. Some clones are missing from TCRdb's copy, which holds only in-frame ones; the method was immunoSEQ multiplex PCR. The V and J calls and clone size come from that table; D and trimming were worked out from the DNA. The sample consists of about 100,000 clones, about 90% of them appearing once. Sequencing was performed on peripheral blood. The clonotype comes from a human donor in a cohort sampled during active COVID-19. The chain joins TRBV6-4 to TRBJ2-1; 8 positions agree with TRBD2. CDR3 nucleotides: TGTGCCAGCAGTGAGGGTGGGACTAGTATCCCCAATGAGCAGTTCTTC. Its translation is CASSEGGTSIPNEQFF.